Listed below are T cell receptor beta chains from one sample, sequenced in a study of blood T cell repertoires in COVID-19. Measured with immunoSEQ multiplex PCR; TCRdb has only the in-frame clones, and not every one. This table holds about 220,000 clones, around 84% found once. Material: peripheral blood. The source is a man in his fifties with active or convalescent COVID-19. Each CDR3 is given with its conserved first and last residue. A D gene is named only where the DNA matches it firmly. Where a row states a size, it is once, few, many or the class of an expanded clone; other rows omit it.

size,V,length,J,D,CDR3,DNA
.,TRBV12-1,15,TRBJ1-5,.,CASSSTDGTNQPQHF,TGTGCCAGCAGCTCCACGGACGGGACTAATCAGCCCCAGCATTTT
few,TRBV7-9,15,TRBJ1-1,TRBD1,CASSSPGTVNTEAFF,TGTGCCAGCAGCTCCCCCGGGACAGTGAACACTGAAGCTTTCTTT
few,TRBV19,13,TRBJ1-4,.,CASNINWGARLFF,TGTGCCAGTAACATCAACTGGGGCGCGAGACTGTTTTTT
.,TRBV21-1,14,TRBJ2-3,.,CASSNRTFKDTQYF,TGTGCCAGCAGCAACCGGACTTTTAAAGATACGCAGTATTTT
.,TRBV28,14,TRBJ1-2,.,CASSLPIASYGYTF,TGTGCCAGCAGTTTACCGATAGCCTCCTATGGCTACACCTTC
.,TRBV15,14,TRBJ1-2,TRBD1,CATSRDPGGYGYTF,TGTGCCACCAGCAGAGATCCAGGGGGCTATGGCTACACCTTC
.,TRBV29-1,11,TRBJ1-2,.,CSVEVADGYTF,TGCAGCGTTGAAGTGGCGGATGGCTACACCTTC
.,TRBV6-5,14,TRBJ2-5,.,CATTGPLLQETQYF,TGTGCCACTACAGGACCCCTCTTACAAGAGACCCAGTACTTC
.,TRBV24-1,18,TRBJ2-3,TRBD1,CATSDRTPTTGYTDTQYF,TGTGCCACCAGTGACCGAACCCCGACGACAGGGTACACAGATACGCAGTATTTT
many,TRBV28,15,TRBJ1-5,TRBD1,CASSWTGGINQPQHF,TGTGCCAGCAGTTGGACAGGGGGGATCAATCAGCCCCAGCATTTT
once,TRBV2,17,TRBJ1-3,TRBD1,CASSEGGPRTGGNTIYF,TGTGCCAGCAGTGAAGGTGGACCAAGGACAGGGGGAAACACCATATATTTT
few,TRBV7-9,16,TRBJ2-3,TRBD2,CASSQSGTTRTDTQYF,TGTGCCAGCAGCCAGAGCGGGACTACCCGCACAGATACGCAGTATTTT
.,TRBV12-3/TRBV12-4,13,TRBJ2-7,.,CASSLLAVYEQYF,TGTGCCAGCAGTTTGTTAGCGGTCTACGAGCAGTACTTC
.,TRBV3-1/TRBV3-2,14,TRBJ1-6,.,CASGLGQINSPLHF,TGTGCCAGCGGATTAGGACAGATTAATTCACCCCTCCACTTT
.,TRBV5-1,13,TRBJ2-1,.,CASSLGDGNEQFF,TGCGCCAGCAGCTTAGGGGATGGGAATGAGCAGTTCTTC